This TCR beta chain was retrieved from a study of CD8 T cells in ankylosing spondylitis. Points from the study as a whole: There was a TCR beta motif, made of fewer than 10 highly homologous variants, that appeared characteristic of ankylosing spondylitis blood. In peripheral blood, disease-linked CD8+ clones occurred at relatively low frequencies. Reportedly, matched ankylosing spondylitis synovial fluid was significantly enriched for disease-linked clones.

For TCR beta, libraries came from quantitative 5'-RACE with molecular barcodes. TCRdb reanalysed the 5' RACE reads using MiXCR and keeps one entry per CDR3 protein. The sample lists about 140,000 distinct CDR3 sequences, under 35% occurring once. As concerns this clonotype: The target antigen is unknown.

Germline values: CDR1 SGHRS, CDR2 YFSETQ. Trimming removed 4 bases at V and 1 base at J, with 12 bases between. The CDR3 has 15 residues. Source material: synovial fluid, either unsorted or a sorted T cell fraction (not recorded which). The clonotype originates from a male donor with ankylosing spondylitis. The gene calls are TRBV5-1 and TRBJ2-1; D tentatively fits TRBD1 or TRBD2 (5 bases each). The CDR3 DNA is TGCGCCAGCAGCGATGGGGGAAATTCCTACAATGAGCAGTTCTTC. Protein sequence: CASSDGGNSYNEQFF.